This TCR beta chain was captured in a study of regulatory T cells in long-lasting Graves disease. Researchers made TCR beta libraries by using iRepertoire HTBI primers and running Arm-PCR on CDR3 regions. In TCRdb, the multiplex PCR reads were re-called with MiXCR into one record per CDR3 protein. In the table there are roughly 560,000 distinct CDR3 sequences, roughly a sixth of which are singletons. Germline loops: CDR1 MNHEY, CDR2 SVGAGI. Trimming removed 2 bases from V and 5 bases from J, with 7 bases in between. The CDR3 contains 12 residues. This sample's time point: newly diagnosed GD, antithyroid drugs for less than 3 months. There was RNA extracted from PBMCs, and the TCR library was made from it. This clonotype has just a few counts. The same sample was also studied in work on T cells in Graves' hyperthyroidism and ophthalmopathy. That report adds: First-round RT-PCR targeting the TCR CDR3 was performed with the HTBI primer set. Onset of ophthalmopathy came a median roughly 6 months after the model predicted it.

The chain links TRBV6-5 to TRBJ2-7; D possibly uses TRBD1 or TRBD2 (5 bases each). The sequencing used peripheral blood mononuclear cells (PBMCs), collected at new diagnosis, from a patient treated with antithyroid drugs. The sequence derives from a middle-aged woman with Graves disease. This CDR3 reads CASSYRDHEQYF. The CDR3 region has the DNA TGTGCCAGCAGTTACAGGGACCACGAGCAGTACTTC.